This T cell receptor beta chain was sequenced during a study of blood T cell repertoires in COVID-19. Losses at the gene ends were 6 bases for V and 2 bases for J; bases not matched to a gene: 6. CDR3 length: 15 amino acids. Germline assignment: CDR1 SGDLS and CDR2 YYNGEE. This clone was seen only once. Repertoires were generated with immunoSEQ multiplex PCR, while TCRdb's copy carries only in-frame clones and drops some. The sample yields roughly 250,000 clones, around 89% seen once. The rearrangement joins TRBV9 to TRBJ2-3, with 10 positions matching TRBD2. This sequence originates from a woman aged 40-49 years with acute or convalescent COVID-19. Sequencing input: peripheral blood. In nucleotides, the CDR3 is TGTGCCAGCACCAGCGGGGGGGCAACCACAGATACGCAGTATTTT. This translates into CASTSGGATTDTQYF.